The sequence of this TCR beta chain was determined in a study of blood T cell repertoires in COVID-19. Per the original data handling: How many nucleated cells were present was estimated from reference gene primer amplification. The data were produced by immunoSEQ multiplex PCR, yet TCRdb's version contains in-frame clones alone and is incomplete. The V and J calls and the clone size are those of that table, but D and trimming were determined from the DNA. The data hold more than 250,000 clones, with around 86% observed a single time. The ends were cut back, 5 bases at V and 6 bases at J, with 14 bases in the middle. The CDR3 length is 13 residues. Germline lookup yields CDR1 LNHDA and CDR2 SQIVND (reference sequence).

The sample consisted of PBMCs or T cells enriched from blood (not recorded which). The TCR was taken from a woman under 30 who had recovered from COVID-19. The chain uses TRBV19 and TRBJ2-7; no clear D. The CDR3 DNA sequence: TGTGCCAGTAGTGCCAACCTATACGTCGAGCAGTACTTC. Translated: CASSANLYVEQYF.